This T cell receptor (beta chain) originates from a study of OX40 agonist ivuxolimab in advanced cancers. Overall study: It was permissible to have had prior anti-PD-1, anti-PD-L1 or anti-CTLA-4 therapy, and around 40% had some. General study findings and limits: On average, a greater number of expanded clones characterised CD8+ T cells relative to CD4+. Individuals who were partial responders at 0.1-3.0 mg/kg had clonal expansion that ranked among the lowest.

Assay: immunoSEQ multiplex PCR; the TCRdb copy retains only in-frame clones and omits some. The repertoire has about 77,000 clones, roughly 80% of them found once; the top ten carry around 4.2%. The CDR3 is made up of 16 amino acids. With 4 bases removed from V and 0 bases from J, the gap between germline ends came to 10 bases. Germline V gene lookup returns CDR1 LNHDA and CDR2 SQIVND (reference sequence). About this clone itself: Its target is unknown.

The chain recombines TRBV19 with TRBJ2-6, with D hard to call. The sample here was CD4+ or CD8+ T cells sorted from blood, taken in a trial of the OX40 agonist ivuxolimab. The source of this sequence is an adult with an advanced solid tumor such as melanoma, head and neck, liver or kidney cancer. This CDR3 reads CASSNGPISGANVLTF. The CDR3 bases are TGTGCCAGTAGTAACGGACCGATCTCTGGGGCCAACGTCCTGACTTTC.